These T cell receptor beta chains were read from a single sample in a study of sequential checkpoint blockade in melanoma. The repertoire was sequenced with immunoSEQ multiplex PCR; TCRdb's copy has only in-frame clones and lacks some. Of approximately 5,300 clones in the sample, roughly three fifths were seen once. The starting material was CD8+ T cells sorted from blood (inferred from file names), obtained from a patient given nivolumab and ipilimumab in sequence. These receptors were collected from a human donor with melanoma. CDR3s include the opening cysteine and the closing phenylalanine or tryptophan. Fields, in order: clone size, D gene, J gene, V gene, CDR3 DNA, CDR3 protein. D genes are given only for firm matches. Expanded clones are given a class, and other clones once, few, many or no size at all.

NA,TRBD1,TRBJ2-1,TRBV5-6,TGTGCCAGCAGCTTGGACAGGGGGCGCCACAATGAGCAGTTCTTC,CASSLDRGRHNEQFF
few,NA,TRBJ2-7,TRBV5-5,TGTGCCAGCAGCTTTAGACAGGCGTCCTCCTACGAGCAGTACTTC,CASSFRQASSYEQYF
NA,TRBD2,TRBJ2-7,TRBV6-6,TGTGCCAGCAGGGACCAGCGGGGGGGCTTCCACGAGCAGTACTTC,CASRDQRGGFHEQYF
NA,TRBD1,TRBJ2-7,TRBV9,TGTGCCAGCAGCGTAGCGTACAGGGGACACGAGCAGTACTTC,CASSVAYRGHEQYF
large,NA,TRBJ1-3,TRBV7-2,TGTGCCAGCAGCTTAGTTGGGGGGTATTCCTCTGGAAACACCATATATTTT,CASSLVGGYSSGNTIYF
NA,TRBD2,TRBJ2-1,TRBV5-6,TGTGCCAGCAGTCCCGGGACTATCTACAATGAGCAGTTCTTC,CASSPGTIYNEQFF
NA,NA,TRBJ1-2,TRBV4-3,TGCGCCAGCAGCCATCCCGACAGGAACTATGGCTACACCTTC,CASSHPDRNYGYTF
NA,TRBD2,TRBJ2-1,TRBV7-9,TGTGCCAGCAGCCTCGGGACTAGATCTGTCTTC,CASSLGTRSVF
NA,NA,TRBJ1-1,TRBV6-5,TGTGCCAGCAGTTCTGTGTTCGGGACTGAAGCTTTCTTT,CASSSVFGTEAFF
NA,TRBD1,TRBJ2-1,TRBV11-3,TGTGCCAGCAGCTTAGACGGGACAGGGATCTCCTACGACAATGAGCAGTTCTTC,CASSLDGTGISYDNEQFF
NA,NA,TRBJ1-5,TRBV27,TGTGCCAGCAGTCCCCAGGGGAATAGCAATCAGCCCCAGCATTTT,CASSPQGNSNQPQHF
NA,NA,TRBJ1-6,TRBV30,TGTGCCTGGAGTGAACAGGGTTTACCCCTCCACTTT,CAWSEQGLPLHF
NA,TRBD2,TRBJ2-1,TRBV7-2,TGTGCCAGCTCTAGCGGGGGGGCTCAGTTCTTC,CASSSGGAQFF
NA,NA,TRBJ2-3,TRBV9,TGTGCCAGCAGCGTAGAGGGGGACAGCACAGATACGCAGTATTTT,CASSVEGDSTDTQYF
NA,NA,TRBJ1-6,TRBV27,TGTGCCAGCAGTTTCGGGGGGCTTTCACCCCTCCACTTT,CASSFGGLSPLHF
NA,TRBD2,TRBJ2-1,TRBV30,TGTGCCTGCGCTGTAGCGGGGGGGGGCGGTGAGCAGTTCTTC,CACAVAGGGGEQFF
NA,TRBD1,TRBJ1-2,TRBV7-2,TGTGCCAGCAGCTCAGGGACAGGCCACTATGGCTACACCTTC,CASSSGTGHYGYTF